The 23 T cell receptor beta chains below were found in one sample sequenced in a study of T cell repertoires in cytomegalovirus infection. TCRdb independently ran MiXCR on the reads; one entry per CDR3 protein. The sample lists some 240,000 distinct CDR3 sequences; about 15% were seen once. The specimen sequenced was CD8+ T cells from PBMCs. All receptors come from a human donor in good health (CMV status not recorded). Some clones in this sample may be carry-over from other donors' samples.

This clonotype was counted many times. V usage is TRBV19 and J usage is TRBJ2-1; 9 bases are a match to TRBD2. V gave up 1 base and J gave up 0 bases; unmatched junction bases: 4. CDR1 LNHDA and CDR2 SQIVND come from the germline V gene (reference sequence). This CDR3 spans 17 amino acids. The CDR3 region has the DNA TGTGCCAGTAGTATAGGGAGCGGGGGGAGCTCCTACAATGAGCAGTTCTTC. Its translation: CASSIGSGGSSYNEQFF.

The gene calls are TRBV14 and TRBJ1-1; no clear D gene. From germline, CDR1 is SGHDN and CDR2 FVKESK. This CDR3 contains 15 residues. Between the trimmed V and J ends, which lost 0 bases and 2 bases, there was a span of 10 bases. The chain's CDR3 is CASSQDFVRNTEAFF. The CDR3 bases are TGTGCCAGCAGCCAAGATTTCGTCAGAAACACTGAAGCTTTCTTT.

Details on this clonotype: The junction shows a germline mismatch at one end, possibly a read error. The V and J genes are TRBV20-1 and TRBJ1-5, with D hard to call. Germline assignment: CDR1 DFQATT and CDR2 SNEGSKA (reference sequence). This CDR3 has 16 residues. CDR3 DNA sequence: TGCAATGCTAGTATTCAAAATGGACCGTCCAATCAGCCCCAGCATTTT. This encodes CNASIQNGPSNQPQHF.

CDR3: CASSTTGTYEQYF. DNA of the CDR3: TGTGCCAGTAGTACCACAGGGACCTACGAGCAGTACTTC. V is TRBV19 and J is TRBJ2-7, with D perhaps matching TRBD1 (6 bases). Germline V gene data show CDR1 as LNHDA and CDR2 as SQIVND (reference sequence). With 4 bases removed from V and 2 bases from J, the gap between germline ends came to 9 bases. There are 13 residues in the CDR3.

This rearrangement joins TRBV6-2 or TRBV6-3 to TRBJ1-1, with no clear D. Trimming removed 6 bases from V and 1 base from J, with 9 bases in between. The CDR3 spans 13 residues. The germline V gene encodes CDR1 MNHEY and CDR2 SVGEGT. CDR3 DNA: TGTGCCAGCAGGCCTAGATGGAACACTGAAGCTTTCTTT. Translating gives CASRPRWNTEAFF.

This clonotype was seen many times. V usage is TRBV6-1 and J usage is TRBJ1-2; D is uncertain. Per the germline V gene, CDR1 is MNHNS and CDR2 is SASEGT. The CDR3 loop spans 13 amino acids. V was cut by 11 bases and J by 0 bases, with 13 bases left in between. As DNA, the CDR3 is TGTGCCGCCCGAGATGACACTAACTATGGCTACACCTTC. Translating gives CAARDDTNYGYTF.

This rearrangement joins TRBV5-6 to TRBJ2-3; unclear D gene. This CDR3 has 13 amino acids. The V gene lost 0 bases and the J gene lost 2 bases, with 4 bases spanning the gap. Germline CDR1 SGHDT, CDR2 YYEEEE. This chain's CDR3 is CASSLVITDTQYF. CDR3 in DNA: TGTGCCAGCAGCTTGGTGATCACAGATACGCAGTATTTT.

This clonotype was observed many times. This chain links TRBV7-9 with TRBJ2-5; a weak D match, TRBD2 (6 bases). Trimming cost V 6 bases and J 10 bases, with 18 bases left between them. CDR1 is SEHNR and CDR2 is FQNEAQ in the germline V gene (reference sequence). This CDR3 is 13 amino acids long. The CDR3 coding sequence is TGTGCCAGCAGTCCCGCGGGATGGTCGGGCCAGTACTTC. As protein: CASSPAGWSGQYF. The entire variable domain, with the rest obtained from reference TRBV7-9 and TRBJ2-5, is as follows: DTGVSQNPRHKITKRGQNVTFRCDPISEHNRLYWYRQTLGQGPEFLTYFQNEAQLEKSRLLSDRFSAERPKGSFSTLEIQRTEQGDSAMYLCASSPAGWSGQYFGPGTRLLVL.

CDR3 loop: CASSGGRQIYEQYF. As DNA, the CDR3 is TGTGCCAGCAGCGGGGGGAGACAGATCTACGAGCAGTACTTC. The chain employs TRBV7-9 and TRBJ2-7; weak D call: TRBD2 (6 bases). V was cut by 5 bases and J by 3 bases, with 14 bases left in between. CDR1 SEHNR and CDR2 FQNEAQ come from the germline V gene (reference sequence). The CDR3 consists of 14 residues.

This clonotype occurred a few times. The V and J genes are TRBV11-2 and TRBJ2-3; 7 bases are shared with TRBD2. The germline gives CDR1 SGHAT, CDR2 FQNNGV. The V segment lost 5 bases and the J segment 2 bases; nucleotides outside the gene matches: 10. The CDR3 covers 16 residues. CDR3: CASSIRDYSLTDTQYF. Here the CDR3 DNA reads TGTGCCAGCAGCATCCGGGACTACTCCCTCACAGATACGCAGTATTTT. Together with reference TRBV11-2 and TRBJ2-3, the CDR3 gives the full variable domain: EAGVAQSPRYKIIEKRQSVAFWCNPISGHATLYWYQQILGQGPKLLIQFQNNGVVDDSQLPKDRFSAERLKGVDSTLKIQPAKLEDSAVYLCASSIRDYSLTDTQYFGPGTRLTVL.

This clonotype has ten or more counts. This sequence joins TRBV7-2 and TRBJ2-7, with D possibly TRBD1 on 5 matching bases. The CDR3 sequence is 15 residues long. The V end was cut by 3 bases, the J end by 2 bases, with 14 bases between. In germline, CDR1 is SGHTA, CDR2 FQGNSA. The CDR3 DNA is TGTGCCAGCAGCTTCAGTGTGGGGCTTACCTACGAGCAGTACTTC. This encodes CASSFSVGLTYEQYF.

This clonotype was counted between two and nine times. This chain connects TRBV7-6 to TRBJ1-2; 7 bases match TRBD1. The CDR3 sequence is 14 residues long. After removal of 5 bases from V and 8 bases from J, the junction contained 11 bases not matched to a gene. The germline V gene has CDR1 SGHVS and CDR2 FNYEAQ. In DNA form, the CDR3 reads TGTGCCAGCAGCACTCCAGGGGGACCACAGGGCTACACCTTC. It codes for CASSTPGGPQGYTF. Based on the CDR3 plus reference TRBV7-6 and TRBJ1-2, the full variable domain is GAGVSQSPRYKVTKRGQDVALRCDPISGHVSLYWYRQALGQGPEFLTYFNYEAQQDKSGLPNDRFSAERPEGSISTLTIQRTEQRDSAMYRCASSTPGGPQGYTFGSGTRLTVV.

About this clonotype itself: This may stem from a read error, because a much larger clone lies one nucleotide away. The CDR3 sequence: CASSYPARINQPQHF. As DNA, the CDR3 is TGTGCCAGCAGTTACCCGGCACGGATAAATCAGCCCCAGCATTTT. The genes are TRBV6-2 or TRBV6-3 and TRBJ1-5; D unclear. The ends were cut back, 2 bases at V and 4 bases at J, with 12 bases in the middle. The CDR3 spans 15 residues. From germline, CDR1 is MNHEY and CDR2 SVGEGT.

The V call is TRBV12-3 or TRBV12-4, the J call TRBJ2-5, with 8 bases aligning to TRBD1. The CDR3 is 13 residues long. V dropped 6 bases and J dropped 2; count of bases not matched to a gene: 2. This chain's CDR3 is CASRDRDQETQYF. The CDR3 DNA reads TGTGCCAGCAGGGACAGGGATCAAGAGACCCAGTACTTC.

This clonotype turned up a few times. The chain combines TRBV10-3 with TRBJ1-1, with TRBD1 as a possible D gene (6 bases). This CDR3 is built from 13 residues. V lost 7 bases and J 1 base, leaving 10 bases between the germline ends. Germline-derived CDR1 and CDR2 are ENHRY and SYGVKD. CDR3 residues: CAITLGQNTEAFF. The CDR3, as DNA: TGTGCCATCACCTTGGGACAGAACACTGAAGCTTTCTTT.

CDR3 bases: TGTGCCAGCAGCTTCGGGGAGCTAGCGAGCGCGGCAGATACGCAGTATTTT. Translation gives CASSFGELASAADTQYF. The rearrangement links TRBV11-2 to TRBJ2-3, with D possibly matching TRBD2 (6 bases). Germline V gives CDR1 SGHAT, CDR2 FQNNGV. V was pared by 3 bases and J by 4 bases, with 20 bases between. This CDR3 spans 17 amino acids. Full variable domain (remainder filled in from reference TRBV11-2 and TRBJ2-3): EAGVAQSPRYKIIEKRQSVAFWCNPISGHATLYWYQQILGQGPKLLIQFQNNGVVDDSQLPKDRFSAERLKGVDSTLKIQPAKLEDSAVYLCASSFGELASAADTQYFGPGTRLTVL.

This clonotype has a count of ten or more. The V gene is TRBV4-1, the J gene TRBJ2-7; D not resolved. The CDR3 has 15 amino acids. V shed 0 bases and J shed 0 bases, with 9 bases lying between them. Germline V gene sequence: CDR1 MGHRA, CDR2 YSYEKL. CDR3 sequence: CASSQEERASYEQYF. The CDR3 DNA reads as TGCGCCAGCAGCCAAGAGGAACGGGCCTCCTACGAGCAGTACTTC.

This clonotype came up a few times. This chain connects TRBV12-3 or TRBV12-4 to TRBJ1-4; TRBD1 might be the D (5 bases). Trimming took 3 bases from V and 6 from J, leaving 14 bases between them. This CDR3 region has 15 residues. The CDR3 here is CASSFSGTNHEKLFF. Here the CDR3 DNA reads TGTGCCAGCAGTTTTAGCGGGACGAACCATGAAAAACTGTTTTTT.

This clonotype has only a few counts. The chain links TRBV29-1 to TRBJ1-1, with a tentative D call TRBD1 (6 bases). This CDR3 region has 13 residues. Germline lookup yields CDR1 SQVTM and CDR2 ANQGSEA. The ends were cut back, 7 bases at V and 3 bases at J, with 15 bases in the middle. CDR3 protein: CSGYRVGDTEAFF. CDR3 coding DNA: TGCAGCGGATACAGGGTAGGGGACACTGAAGCTTTCTTT.

There are a few counts of this clonotype. The chain employs TRBV28 and TRBJ2-5; the match to TRBD1 covers 7 bases. CDR1 is MDHEN and CDR2 is SYDVKM in the germline V gene. The CDR3 has 15 residues. V gave up 5 bases and J gave up 5 bases; unmatched junction bases: 11. The CDR3 DNA is TGTGCCAGCAGTCAACCGGACAGGAGTGGGGAGACCCAGTACTTC. This sequence encodes CASSQPDRSGETQYF.

This clonotype has a count of ten or more. The V and J genes are TRBV4-2 and TRBJ2-5; weak D call: TRBD1 (6 bases). The germline V gene encodes CDR1 LGHNA and CDR2 YNFKEQ. The CDR3 is made up of 18 amino acids. V lost 4 bases, J lost 3 bases, and 24 bases lay in between. CDR3 amino acids: CASSRFLDGGDMEETQYF. In DNA form, the CDR3 reads TGTGCCAGCAGCCGTTTTCTAGATGGTGGGGACATGGAAGAGACCCAGTACTTC.

This rearrangement joins TRBV27 to TRBJ2-1; 8 bases match TRBD1. The V and J ends lost 5 bases and 7 bases, in that order; junction bases with no gene match: 4. The CDR3 extends over 13 amino acids. Germline assignment: CDR1 MNHEY and CDR2 SMNVEV (reference sequence). The CDR3 is CASSQQGENEQFF. The DNA for the CDR3 is TGTGCCAGCAGTCAACAGGGGGAGAATGAGCAGTTCTTC.

This chain connects TRBV6-6 to TRBJ1-1; unclear D gene. The CDR3 is 13 amino acids. Germline V gene sequence: CDR1 MNHNY, CDR2 SVGAGI (reference sequence). Trimming removed 0 bases from V and 4 bases from J, with 6 bases in between. The CDR3 nucleotides are TGTGCCAGCAGTTACTCGGTTGGCACTGAAGCTTTCTTT. Amino acids: CASSYSVGTEAFF.